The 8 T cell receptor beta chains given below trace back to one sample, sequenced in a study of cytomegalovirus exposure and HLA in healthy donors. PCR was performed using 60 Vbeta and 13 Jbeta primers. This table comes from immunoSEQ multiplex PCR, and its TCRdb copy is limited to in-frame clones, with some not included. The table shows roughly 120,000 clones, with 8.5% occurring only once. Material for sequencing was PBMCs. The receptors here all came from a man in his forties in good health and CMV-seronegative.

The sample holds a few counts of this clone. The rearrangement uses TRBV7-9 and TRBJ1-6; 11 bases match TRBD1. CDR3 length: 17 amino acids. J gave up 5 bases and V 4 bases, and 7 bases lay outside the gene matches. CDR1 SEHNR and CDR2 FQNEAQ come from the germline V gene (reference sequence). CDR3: CASSSRDRGKNNSPLHF. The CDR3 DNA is TGTGCCAGCAGCTCCCGGGACAGGGGGAAAAATAATTCACCCCTCCACTTT.

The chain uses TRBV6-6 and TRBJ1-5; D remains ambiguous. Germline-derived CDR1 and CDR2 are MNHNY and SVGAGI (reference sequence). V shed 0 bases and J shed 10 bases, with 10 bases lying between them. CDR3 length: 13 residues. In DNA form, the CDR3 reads TGTGCCAGCAGTTACTCGGTGTGGAGTCCCCAGCATTTT. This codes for CASSYSVWSPQHF.

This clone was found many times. Written as DNA, the CDR3 is TGTGCCAGTAAAAGCCCCGGGGATCTAGCCAAAAACATTCAGTACTTC. This codes for CASKSPGDLAKNIQYF. This chain joins TRBV5-8 and TRBJ2-4, with a weak D call TRBD2 (5 bases). The CDR3 is 16 amino acids. Trimming cost V 8 bases and J 0 bases, with 18 bases left between them. Looked up from germline, CDR1 is SGHTS and CDR2 is YDEGEE.

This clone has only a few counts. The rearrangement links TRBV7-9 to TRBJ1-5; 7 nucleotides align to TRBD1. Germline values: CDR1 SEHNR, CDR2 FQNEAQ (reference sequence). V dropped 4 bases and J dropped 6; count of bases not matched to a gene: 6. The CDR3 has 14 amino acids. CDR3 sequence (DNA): TGTGCCAGCAGCTCCCAAGGGGGCGGTCAGCCCCAGCATTTT. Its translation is CASSSQGGGQPQHF.

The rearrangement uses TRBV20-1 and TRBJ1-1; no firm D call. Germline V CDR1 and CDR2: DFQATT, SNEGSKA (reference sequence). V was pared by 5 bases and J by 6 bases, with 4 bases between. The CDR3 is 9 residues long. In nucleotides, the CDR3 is TGCAGTGCTTATTCTGAAGCTTTCTTT. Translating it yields CSAYSEAFF.

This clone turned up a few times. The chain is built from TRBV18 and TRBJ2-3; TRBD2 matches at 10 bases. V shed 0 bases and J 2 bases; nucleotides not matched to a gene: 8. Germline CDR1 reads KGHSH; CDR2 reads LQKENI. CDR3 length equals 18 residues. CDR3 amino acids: CASSPPVTSGAHTDTQYF. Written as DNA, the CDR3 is TGTGCCAGCTCACCACCGGTAACTAGCGGGGCCCACACAGATACGCAGTATTTT.

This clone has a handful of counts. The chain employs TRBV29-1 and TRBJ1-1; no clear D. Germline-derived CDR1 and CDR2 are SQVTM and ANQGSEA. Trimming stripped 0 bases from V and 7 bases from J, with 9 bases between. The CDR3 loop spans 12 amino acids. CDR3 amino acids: CSVEDSQDEAFF. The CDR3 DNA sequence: TGCAGCGTTGAAGATAGTCAGGATGAAGCTTTCTTT.

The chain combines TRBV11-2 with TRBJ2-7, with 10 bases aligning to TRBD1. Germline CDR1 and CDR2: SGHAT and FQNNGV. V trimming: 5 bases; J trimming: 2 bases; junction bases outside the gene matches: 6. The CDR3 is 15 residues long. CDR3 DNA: TGTGCCAGCAGCCCCCGGGACAGGGGAACCTACGAGCAGTACTTC. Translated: CASSPRDRGTYEQYF.